The 28 T cell receptor beta chains below all came from one sample that was sequenced in a study of blood T cell repertoires in COVID-19. The repertoire was sequenced with immunoSEQ multiplex PCR; TCRdb's copy has only in-frame clones and lacks some. The profile shows about 200,000 clones, roughly 80% of them singletons. Specimen: peripheral blood. The receptors were sampled from a woman aged 70-85 years with acute or convalescent COVID-19.

The rearrangement uses TRBV25-1 and TRBJ2-2, with D perhaps matching TRBD2 (7 bases). The germline V gene encodes CDR1 MGHDK and CDR2 SYGVNS. The V gene lost 3 bases and the J gene lost 5 bases, with 19 bases spanning the gap. The CDR3 spans 17 residues. The CDR3 loop is CASSDTGLGGQTGELFF. The DNA of the CDR3 is TGTGCCAGCAGTGATACGGGCCTCGGGGGGCAAACCGGGGAGCTGTTTTTT.

This rearrangement joins TRBV6-4 to TRBJ2-3, with 10 positions matching TRBD2. CDR3 length: 16 residues. Trimming took 0 bases from V and 1 from J; bases not matched to a gene: 1. The germline V gene has CDR1 MRHNA and CDR2 SNTAGT. The CDR3, as DNA: TGTGCCAGCAGTGACTCGCTAGCGGGGGGCACAGATACGCAGTATTTT. Protein sequence: CASSDSLAGGTDTQYF.

This sequence joins TRBV4-1 and TRBJ2-5; weak D call: TRBD2 (6 bases). Trimming took 4 bases from V and 2 from J, leaving 20 bases between them. The CDR3 has 17 amino acids. Per germline, CDR1 MGHRA and CDR2 YSYEKL. This CDR3 is CASSLPGAGRGQETQYF. The CDR3, as DNA: TGCGCCAGCAGCCTCCCGGGTGCGGGGCGCGGGCAAGAGACCCAGTACTTC.

V is TRBV11-2 and J is TRBJ2-2, with TRBD1 identical over 8 bases. The CDR3 is made up of 15 amino acids. The V and J ends lost 5 bases and 0 bases, in that order; junction bases with no gene match: 2. Germline assignment: CDR1 SGHAT and CDR2 FQNNGV. CDR3 residues: CASSPGGTNTGELFF. The CDR3, as DNA: TGTGCCAGCAGCCCAGGGGGCACGAACACCGGGGAGCTGTTTTTT.

The rearrangement links TRBV27 to TRBJ1-2, with TRBD1 matching over 9 bases. CDR1 is MNHEY, CDR2 SMNVEV, per germline (reference sequence). The CDR3 is 14 amino acids. V was pared by 5 bases and J by 8 bases, with 9 bases of the junction left unmatched. The CDR3 nucleotides read TGTGCCAGCAGTCCCAGGACAGGGGCTTACGGCTACACCTTC. Amino acid sequence: CASSPRTGAYGYTF.

V is TRBV11-3 and J is TRBJ2-1; 7 bases match TRBD2. J lost 9 bases, V lost 0 bases, and 2 bases had no gene match. CDR3 length: 13 amino acids. Germline V CDR1 and CDR2: SGHNT, YENEEA. In nucleotides, the CDR3 is TGTGCCAGCAGCTTAGATGGACTAGGTGAGCAGTTCTTC. It is translated as CASSLDGLGEQFF.

The rearrangement joins TRBV3-1 (or the pseudogene TRBV3-2) to TRBJ2-5, with 9 bases matching TRBD2. Germline lookup yields CDR1 LGHDT and CDR2 YNNKEL (reference sequence). J gave up 3 bases and V 2 bases, and 4 bases lay outside the gene matches. The CDR3 runs to 15 residues. CDR3 sequence reads: CASSQFSGGEETQYF. The DNA of the CDR3 is TGTGCCAGCAGCCAATTTAGCGGGGGTGAAGAGACCCAGTACTTC.

This clone was picked up one time. The chain joins TRBV9 to TRBJ2-1, with 8 positions matching TRBD2. V lost 4 bases, J lost 4 bases, and 7 bases stayed unmatched. Germline CDR1 reads SGDLS; CDR2 reads YYNGEE. The CDR3 length is 15 residues. For the CDR3, the DNA is TGTGCCAGCAGCTCCGGGGGGGCCAAATACAATGAGCAGTTCTTC. It specifies CASSSGGAKYNEQFF. The whole variable domain, filled in from reference TRBV9 and TRBJ2-1, reads DSGVTQTPKHLITATGQRVTLRCSPRSGDLSVYWYQQSLDQGLQFLIQYYNGEERAKGNILERFSAQQFPDLHSELNLSSLELGDSALYFCASSSGGAKYNEQFFGPGTRLTVL.

There are a few counts of this clone. The chain employs TRBV19 and TRBJ1-6; D is uncertain. Germline CDR1 reads LNHDA; CDR2 reads SQIVND (reference sequence). The CDR3 has 17 amino acids. Trimming removed 6 bases at V and 0 bases at J, with 15 bases between. This chain's CDR3 is CASRSGGGSSYNSPLHF. The CDR3 nucleotides read TGTGCCAGTAGAAGCGGTGGAGGGAGCTCCTATAATTCACCCCTCCACTTT.

This clone was seen once. The chain carries TRBV12-3 or TRBV12-4 and TRBJ1-1; D not resolved. Trimming shortened V by 4 bases and J by 3 bases, and 6 bases separated the two germline ends. This CDR3 is 12 amino acids long. CDR3 loop: CASSWRYTEAFF. CDR3 DNA: TGTGCCAGCAGTTGGAGATACACTGAAGCTTTCTTT.

This chain links TRBV7-8 with TRBJ2-2; 7 bases map to TRBD1. The CDR3 covers 15 residues. Germline assignment: CDR1 SGHVS and CDR2 FQNEAQ. V shed 1 base and J 3 bases; nucleotides not matched to a gene: 2. CDR3 coding DNA: TGTGCCAGCAGCTTAGAGGGACAGTACACCGGGGAGCTGTTTTTT. Its protein product is CASSLEGQYTGELFF.

This chain links TRBV19 with TRBJ2-4; the D gene is possibly TRBD2 (6 bases). Germline loops: CDR1 LNHDA, CDR2 SQIVND (reference sequence). Trimming cost V 3 bases and J 0 bases, with 27 bases left between them. The CDR3 has 21 amino acids. The CDR3 coding sequence is TGTGCCAGTAGTATCGGAGGGGCAGGGACCCTCGGGAACCTAGCCAAAAACATTCAGTACTTC. Its protein product is CASSIGGAGTLGNLAKNIQYF.

The chain recombines TRBV30 with TRBJ1-2; D is unresolved. Germline lookup yields CDR1 GTSNPN and CDR2 SVGIG (reference sequence). V lost 6 bases, J lost 0 bases, and 14 bases lay in between. CDR3 size: 14 residues. The CDR3 nucleotides are TGTGCCTGCCCCGGCAACAGACCTAACTATGGCTACACCTTC. Its protein product is CACPGNRPNYGYTF.

J is TRBJ2-5 and V is TRBV7-3, with 7 bases aligning to TRBD1. The CDR3 is made up of 15 amino acids. With V trimmed by 2 bases and J by 2 bases, 5 bases remained unmatched. The germline V gene has CDR1 SGHTA and CDR2 FQGTGA. The CDR3, as DNA: TGTGCCAGCAGCTTATGGGGACAGTCTCAAGAGACCCAGTACTTC. Its translation: CASSLWGQSQETQYF.

This chain links TRBV19 with TRBJ2-2, with 7 bases that match TRBD1. V gave up 8 bases and J gave up 5 bases; unmatched junction bases: 8. This CDR3 is built from 14 residues. Germline values: CDR1 LNHDA, CDR2 SQIVND (reference sequence). The CDR3 region has the DNA TGTGCCAGTGGGCAGGGGGTTTGGACCGGGGAGCTGTTTTTT. This codes for CASGQGVWTGELFF.

J is TRBJ1-2 and V is TRBV24-1; TRBD1 agrees at 7 bases. Germline trimming cut 4 bases from V and 6 bases from J; bases unmatched to any gene: 4. Germline V gene data show CDR1 as KGHDR and CDR2 as SFDVKD. The CDR3 totals 13 residues. As DNA, the CDR3 is TGTGCCACCAGTGACTTTACAGGGGATGGCTACACCTTC. Amino acid sequence: CATSDFTGDGYTF.

This clone was counted between two and nine times. The V call is TRBV18, the J call TRBJ2-2; 8 bases agree with TRBD1. CDR1 KGHSH and CDR2 LQKENI come from the germline V gene. The junction had 5 bases not matched to a gene; V was cut back by 0 bases and J by 5 bases. The CDR3 extends over 16 amino acids. The CDR3 coding sequence is TGTGCCAGCTCACCACCTATGGGACAGGCGACCGGGGAGCTGTTTTTT. This codes for CASSPPMGQATGELFF.

This chain connects TRBV24-1 to TRBJ2-1, with D possibly matching TRBD2 (6 bases). The germline V and J ends were trimmed by 7 bases and 9 bases, with 15 bases remaining between them. Germline V gene sequence: CDR1 KGHDR, CDR2 SFDVKD. The CDR3 extends over 13 amino acids. CDR3 protein: CATSASVLGEQFF. The CDR3 bases are TGTGCCACCAGCGCTAGCGTTCTGGGTGAGCAGTTCTTC.

The sample holds a few counts of this clone. The rearrangement links TRBV10-3 to TRBJ1-2; 7 nucleotides align to TRBD1. J gave up 3 bases and V 5 bases, and 6 bases lay outside the gene matches. CDR1 ENHRY and CDR2 SYGVKD come from the germline V gene. The CDR3 spans 14 residues. Here the CDR3 DNA reads TGTGCCATCAGTACCCCAACAGGGGACTATGGCTACACCTTC. Translated, it gives CAISTPTGDYGYTF.

The chain joins TRBV5-8 to TRBJ1-6; D perhaps matches TRBD1 (6 bases). The CDR3 loop spans 18 amino acids. Trimming pared 4 bases from V and 0 bases from J, leaving 17 bases between. Germline CDR1 and CDR2: SGHTS and YDEGEE. The CDR3 DNA sequence: TGTGCCAGCAGCCGCGCCAGGGGCCCGAGCTCCTATAATTCACCCCTCCACTTT. Its protein is CASSRARGPSSYNSPLHF.

The chain couples TRBV19 to TRBJ1-4, with 7 bases aligning to TRBD1. The junction had 9 bases not matched to a gene; V was cut back by 7 bases and J by 4 bases. CDR1 and CDR2 from the germline V gene are LNHDA and SQIVND (reference sequence). This CDR3 has 15 residues. The CDR3 region is CASTFAGTVNEKLFF. Here the CDR3 DNA reads TGTGCCAGTACCTTCGCCGGGACAGTTAATGAAAAACTGTTTTTT.

V and J are TRBV10-3 and TRBJ1-2; D unresolved. V lost 0 bases and J 0 bases, leaving 11 bases between the germline ends. This CDR3 is 16 amino acids long. CDR1 ENHRY and CDR2 SYGVKD come from the germline V gene. The chain's CDR3 is CAISESQGGANYGYTF. CDR3 coding DNA: TGTGCCATCAGTGAGTCCCAAGGAGGAGCTAACTATGGCTACACCTTC.

The chain combines TRBV29-1 with TRBJ2-3; 10 positions agree with TRBD2. Trimming took 7 bases from V and 8 from J; bases not matched to a gene: 12. The CDR3 is 14 amino acids. Germline V gene lookup returns CDR1 SQVTM and CDR2 ANQGSEA. CDR3 nucleotide sequence: TGCAGCGCCCCGCTAGCGGGGGACACGCGTACGCAGTATTTT. Protein: CSAPLAGDTRTQYF.

V gene TRBV29-1 combines with J gene TRBJ1-5; D gene uncertain. V gave up 3 bases and J gave up 2 bases, with 11 bases separating them. CDR3 size: 14 residues. Germline V gives CDR1 SQVTM, CDR2 ANQGSEA. The CDR3 bases are TGCAGCGTTGATCTCGGGTCCGGCAATCAGCCCCAGCATTTT. It yields the protein CSVDLGSGNQPQHF.

The J gene is TRBJ1-5, the V gene TRBV6-5; D is unclear. V shed 5 bases and J shed 4 bases, with 9 bases lying between them. The CDR3 extends over 13 amino acids. CDR1 and CDR2 from the germline V gene are MNHEY and SVGAGI. The CDR3 spells CASSQRENQPQHF. Written as DNA, the CDR3 is TGTGCCAGCAGTCAACGGGAGAATCAGCCCCAGCATTTT.

CDR3: CSAGTGWGQETQYF. Here the CDR3 DNA reads TGCAGCGCCGGGACAGGGTGGGGCCAAGAGACCCAGTACTTC. The chain couples TRBV29-1 to TRBJ2-5, with 9 bases lining up with TRBD1. The length of the CDR3 is 14 residues. J gave up 1 base and V 7 bases, and 7 bases lay outside the gene matches. CDR1 and CDR2 from the germline V gene are SQVTM and ANQGSEA.

V gene TRBV10-3 combines with J gene TRBJ2-5; TRBD1 aligns across 9 bases. This CDR3 is built from 15 residues. Germline V gene data show CDR1 as ENHRY and CDR2 as SYGVKD. V shed 1 base, J shed 1 base, and the junction held 1 base outside the gene matches. CDR3 DNA: TGTGCCATCAGTGAGTGGACAGGGGTCCAAGAGACCCAGTACTTC. It specifies CAISEWTGVQETQYF.

This clone was recorded once. The V and J genes are TRBV7-8 and TRBJ2-3; 10 nucleotides agree with TRBD1. J gave up 3 bases and V 1 base, and 4 bases lay outside the gene matches. Germline CDR1 and CDR2: SGHVS and FQNEAQ. This CDR3 region has 16 residues. CDR3 sequence reads: CASSLEGQGLTDTQYF. The DNA for the CDR3 is TGTGCCAGCAGCTTAGAGGGACAGGGGTTAACAGATACGCAGTATTTT.